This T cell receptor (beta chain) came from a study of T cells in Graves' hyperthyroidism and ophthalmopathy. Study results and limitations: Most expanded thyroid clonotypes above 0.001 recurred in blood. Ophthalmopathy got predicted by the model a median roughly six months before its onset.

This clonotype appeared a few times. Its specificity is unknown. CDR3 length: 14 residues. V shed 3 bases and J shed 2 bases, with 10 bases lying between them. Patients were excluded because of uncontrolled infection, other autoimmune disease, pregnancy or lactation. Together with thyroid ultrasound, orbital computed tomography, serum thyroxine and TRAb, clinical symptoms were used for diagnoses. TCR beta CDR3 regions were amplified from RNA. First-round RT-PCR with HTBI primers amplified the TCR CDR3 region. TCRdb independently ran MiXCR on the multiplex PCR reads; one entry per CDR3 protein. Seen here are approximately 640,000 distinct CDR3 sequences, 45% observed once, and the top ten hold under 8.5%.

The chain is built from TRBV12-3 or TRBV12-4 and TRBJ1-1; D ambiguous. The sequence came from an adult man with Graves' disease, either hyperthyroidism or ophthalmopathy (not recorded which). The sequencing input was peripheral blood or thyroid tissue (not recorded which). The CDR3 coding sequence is TGTGCCAGCAGTTTTCAGTTTATTAACACTGAAGCTTTCTTT. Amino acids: CASSFQFINTEAFF.